This TCR beta chain originates from a study of cytomegalovirus exposure and HLA in healthy donors. The ends were cut back, 10 bases at V and 5 bases at J, with 17 bases in the middle. Germline values: CDR1 MNHEY, CDR2 SVGAGI. The CDR3 has 13 residues. TCRdb's table, derived via immunoSEQ multiplex PCR, lists solely in-frame clones and lacks some. The table shows roughly 150,000 clones, with approximately 90% occurring only once. The chain employs TRBV6-5 and TRBJ2-5; unclear D gene. This sequence was found in a man between 18 and 29 years old in good health and CMV-seronegative. Sequenced input: PBMCs. The CDR3 coding sequence is TGTGCCACCCACGAAGGAGTCCGGGAGACCCAGTACTTC. Protein: CATHEGVRETQYF.